Listed here is a single T cell receptor beta chain. Antigen unknown. PCR used 60 Vbeta primers and 13 Jbeta primers. The assay was immunoSEQ multiplex PCR, and TCRdb's table has in-frame clones only and misses some. Of approximately 30,000 clones detected, less than 70% appear once; the ten largest clones hold 20% to 25%. This entry is derived from a study of cytomegalovirus exposure and HLA in healthy donors. Study results and limitations: Associated with HLA alleles at 0.05 false discovery rate in a later analysis were 16,951 TCR beta sequences. For most TCR sequences rarity was the rule, although some public TCRs occurred in many donors.

Per germline, CDR1 MGHRA and CDR2 YSYEKL. V lost 3 bases to trimming and J lost 6 bases; unmatched junction nucleotides: 7. This CDR3 is built from 15 residues. Sequenced material: PBMCs. The clonotype was recovered from a man aged 45 to 65 in good health and CMV-seropositive. This sequence joins TRBV4-1 and TRBJ1-5, with 8 bases aligning to TRBD1. CDR3 region: CASSHSGQGRQPQHF. The CDR3 nucleotides read TGCGCCAGCAGCCATTCCGGACAGGGTCGTCAGCCCCAGCATTTT.